These T cell receptor beta chains were read from a single sample in a study of OX40 agonist ivuxolimab in advanced cancers. The method was immunoSEQ multiplex PCR; TCRdb's version includes in-frame clones alone and lacks a portion of them. The table lists about 51,000 clones, around 80% of them singletons, with under 30% in the top ten. Sequencing was performed on CD4+ or CD8+ T cells sorted from blood, taken in a trial of the OX40 agonist ivuxolimab. The receptor source for this set is an adult with an advanced solid tumor such as melanoma, head and neck, liver or kidney cancer. Both conserved end residues are part of each CDR3. The order of the fields is J gene, D gene, V gene, clone size, CDR3 protein, CDR3 DNA. The D gene is left open where the match is weak. The size field is filled for only some rows; it gives once, few, many or a size class.

J gene: TRBJ2-4
D gene: -
V gene: TRBV11-2
clone size: -
CDR3 protein: CASSFTGKFNIQYF
CDR3 DNA: TGTGCCAGCAGCTTTACAGGGAAATTTAACATTCAGTACTTC

J gene: TRBJ2-1
D gene: TRBD2
V gene: TRBV11-3
clone size: -
CDR3 protein: CASSRTSGSNEQFF
CDR3 DNA: TGTGCCAGCAGCCGGACTAGCGGGAGCAATGAGCAGTTCTTC

J gene: TRBJ1-5
D gene: -
V gene: TRBV27
clone size: -
CDR3 protein: CASSLGVGNQPQHF
CDR3 DNA: TGTGCCAGCAGCTTAGGGGTGGGCAATCAGCCCCAGCATTTT

J gene: TRBJ2-1
D gene: TRBD2
V gene: TRBV7-8
clone size: -
CDR3 protein: CASSPDAGGVSYNEQFF
CDR3 DNA: TGTGCCAGCAGCCCGGACGCCGGGGGGGTTAGCTACAATGAGCAGTTCTTC

J gene: TRBJ2-7
D gene: TRBD1
V gene: TRBV5-1
clone size: -
CDR3 protein: CASSPEPGQKIYEQYF
CDR3 DNA: TGCGCCAGCAGCCCGGAGCCGGGACAGAAGATATACGAGCAGTACTTC

J gene: TRBJ1-1
D gene: -
V gene: TRBV15
clone size: -
CDR3 protein: CATSSDQGNTEAFF
CDR3 DNA: TGTGCCACCAGCAGTGATCAGGGGAACACTGAAGCTTTCTTT

J gene: TRBJ1-2
D gene: TRBD1
V gene: TRBV7-8
clone size: -
CDR3 protein: CASSPTRGQGLLYYGYTF
CDR3 DNA: TGTGCCAGCAGCCCGACCCGAGGACAGGGGCTATTGTACTATGGCTACACCTTC

J gene: TRBJ2-3
D gene: -
V gene: TRBV27
clone size: -
CDR3 protein: CASSFSRDWTQLRTDTQYF
CDR3 DNA: TGTGCCAGCAGTTTTAGCCGGGACTGGACTCAGCTCCGCACAGATACGCAGTATTTT

J gene: TRBJ1-5
D gene: -
V gene: TRBV7-9
clone size: -
CDR3 protein: CASSSPEGQPQHF
CDR3 DNA: TGTGCCAGCAGCTCTCCGGAGGGCCAGCCCCAGCATTTT

J gene: TRBJ2-1
D gene: -
V gene: TRBV29-1
clone size: medium-sized
CDR3 protein: CSVVRPNSYNEQFF
CDR3 DNA: TGCAGCGTTGTCAGGCCGAACTCCTACAATGAGCAGTTCTTC

J gene: TRBJ2-1
D gene: -
V gene: TRBV6-6
clone size: -
CDR3 protein: CASSYQSSYNEQFF
CDR3 DNA: TGTGCCAGCAGTTATCAGAGCTCCTACAATGAGCAGTTCTTC

J gene: TRBJ1-5
D gene: -
V gene: TRBV21-1
clone size: -
CDR3 protein: CASSKERFSNQPQHF
CDR3 DNA: TGTGCCAGCAGCAAAGAGCGATTTAGCAATCAGCCCCAGCATTTT

J gene: TRBJ2-1
D gene: -
V gene: TRBV6-5
clone size: -
CDR3 protein: CASSYSKLNEQFF
CDR3 DNA: TGTGCCAGCAGTTACTCAAAACTTAATGAGCAGTTCTTC

J gene: TRBJ2-7
D gene: -
V gene: TRBV27
clone size: -
CDR3 protein: CASSFYLGYEQYF
CDR3 DNA: TGTGCCAGCAGTTTCTATCTGGGCTACGAGCAGTACTTC

J gene: TRBJ2-5
D gene: -
V gene: TRBV9
clone size: -
CDR3 protein: CASSPREVGWETQYF
CDR3 DNA: TGTGCCAGCAGCCCGAGAGAGGTTGGTTGGGAGACCCAGTACTTC

J gene: TRBJ2-7
D gene: TRBD2
V gene: TRBV23-1
clone size: -
CDR3 protein: CASIPLAGRSYEQYF
CDR3 DNA: TGCGCCAGCATCCCCCTAGCGGGAAGGTCCTACGAGCAGTACTTC

J gene: TRBJ2-5
D gene: -
V gene: TRBV7-9
clone size: -
CDR3 protein: CASSSTQETQYF
CDR3 DNA: TGTGCCAGCAGCTCCACTCAAGAGACCCAGTACTTC

J gene: TRBJ2-7
D gene: -
V gene: TRBV4-1
clone size: -
CDR3 protein: CASSQDSVGVTYEQYF
CDR3 DNA: TGCGCCAGCAGCCAAGATTCGGTCGGGGTTACCTACGAGCAGTACTTC

J gene: TRBJ2-2
D gene: -
V gene: TRBV5-6
clone size: -
CDR3 protein: CASSLGENTGELFF
CDR3 DNA: TGTGCCAGCAGCTTGGGGGAGAACACCGGGGAGCTGTTTTTT

J gene: TRBJ1-2
D gene: -
V gene: TRBV25-1
clone size: -
CDR3 protein: CASSERGSYGYTF
CDR3 DNA: TGTGCCAGCAGTGAACGAGGGTCGTATGGCTACACCTTC

J gene: TRBJ2-3
D gene: TRBD2
V gene: TRBV7-9
clone size: -
CDR3 protein: CASSPLAGGQDTQYF
CDR3 DNA: TGTGCCAGCAGCCCACTAGCGGGAGGTCAGGATACGCAGTATTTT

J gene: TRBJ2-1
D gene: -
V gene: TRBV9
clone size: -
CDR3 protein: CASSVLGASFYNEQFF
CDR3 DNA: TGTGCCAGCAGCGTCCTCGGAGCGAGCTTCTACAATGAGCAGTTCTTC

J gene: TRBJ1-1
D gene: -
V gene: TRBV7-9
clone size: -
CDR3 protein: CASSPPPKVPRSGDTEAFF
CDR3 DNA: TGTGCCAGCAGCCCCCCCCCTAAGGTCCCGCGTTCGGGGGACACTGAAGCTTTCTTT

J gene: TRBJ2-2
D gene: -
V gene: TRBV28
clone size: -
CDR3 protein: CASSLRGRENTGELFF
CDR3 DNA: TGTGCCAGCAGTTTAAGGGGGCGGGAAAACACCGGGGAGCTGTTTTTT

J gene: TRBJ1-2
D gene: TRBD1
V gene: TRBV7-9
clone size: -
CDR3 protein: CASSSDDRELTAGYTF
CDR3 DNA: TGTGCCAGCAGCTCGGACGACAGGGAATTGACGGCTGGCTACACCTTC